This paragraph covers one TCR beta chain sequence. This CDR3 is also generated by other DNA sequences in the sample. This specimen comes from a study of shared clonotypes between healthy human individuals. Repertoires were generated with immunoSEQ multiplex PCR, while TCRdb's copy carries only in-frame clones and drops some. Found here are approximately 2.4 million clones, about 94% of them singletons; the top ten hold 0.1% to 0.15%. CDR3 size: 14 residues. Between the trimmed V and J ends, which lost 1 base and 0 bases, there was a span of 5 bases. Germline CDR1 SGHNT, CDR2 YENEEA. The TCR was taken from a man between 18 and 29 years old in good health. The source material was naive CD4+ T cells sorted from blood. Subset meaning: CD45RA+ positively selected. The chain couples TRBV11-3 to TRBJ2-3, with unresolved D. The CDR3: CASSLGASTDTQYF. The CDR3, as DNA: TGTGCCAGCAGCTTAGGGGCAAGCACAGATACGCAGTATTTT.